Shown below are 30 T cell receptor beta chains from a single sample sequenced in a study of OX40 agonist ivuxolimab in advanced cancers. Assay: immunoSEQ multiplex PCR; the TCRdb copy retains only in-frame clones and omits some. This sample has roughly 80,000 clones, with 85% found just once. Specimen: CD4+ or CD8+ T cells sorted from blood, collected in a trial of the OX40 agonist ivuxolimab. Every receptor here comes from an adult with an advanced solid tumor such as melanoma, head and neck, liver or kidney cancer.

DNA of the CDR3: TGTGCCAGCAGCCCCGGGACTAGCTCCGGATTTAACACCGGGGAGCTGTTTTTT. Translation gives CASSPGTSSGFNTGELFF. The rearrangement links TRBV7-3 to TRBJ2-2; the match to TRBD2 covers 9 bases. Unmatched junction bases numbered 12, after V lost 5 bases and J lost 2 bases. This CDR3 is 18 amino acids long. CDR1 and CDR2 (germline): SGHTA, FQGTGA.

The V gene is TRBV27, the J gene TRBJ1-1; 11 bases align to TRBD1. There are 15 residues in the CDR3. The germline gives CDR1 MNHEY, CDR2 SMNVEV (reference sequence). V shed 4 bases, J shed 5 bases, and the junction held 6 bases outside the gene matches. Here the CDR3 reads CASSSGQGARTEAFF. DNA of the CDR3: TGTGCCAGCAGTTCCGGACAGGGGGCACGGACTGAAGCTTTCTTT.

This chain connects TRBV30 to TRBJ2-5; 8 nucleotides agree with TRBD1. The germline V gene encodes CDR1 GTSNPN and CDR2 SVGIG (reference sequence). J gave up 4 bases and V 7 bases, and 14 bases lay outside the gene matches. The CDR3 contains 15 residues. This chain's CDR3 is CAYRTGGGFRETQYF. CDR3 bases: TGTGCCTACCGAACAGGGGGAGGCTTTAGAGAGACCCAGTACTTC.

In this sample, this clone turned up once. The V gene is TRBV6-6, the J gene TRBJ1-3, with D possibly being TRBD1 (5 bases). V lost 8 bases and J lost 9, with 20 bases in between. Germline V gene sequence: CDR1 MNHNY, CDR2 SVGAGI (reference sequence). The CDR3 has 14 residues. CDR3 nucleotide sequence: TGTGCCAGCTCCTCGTCGGGGCTTTCGCCCACCATATATTTT. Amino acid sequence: CASSSSGLSPTIYF.

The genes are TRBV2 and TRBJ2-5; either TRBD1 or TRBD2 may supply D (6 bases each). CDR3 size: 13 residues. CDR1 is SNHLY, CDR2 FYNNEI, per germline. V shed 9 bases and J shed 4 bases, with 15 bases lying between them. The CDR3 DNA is TGTGCCAGTTTTTGGGGGGCGGGAGAGACCCAGTACTTC. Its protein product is CASFWGAGETQYF.

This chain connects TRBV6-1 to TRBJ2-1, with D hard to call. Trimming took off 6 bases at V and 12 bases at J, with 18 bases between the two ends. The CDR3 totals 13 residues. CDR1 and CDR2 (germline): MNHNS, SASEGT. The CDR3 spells CASSRIAESGQFF. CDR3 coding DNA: TGTGCCAGCAGCCGGATTGCGGAATCCGGGCAGTTCTTC.

CDR3 nucleotides: TGTGCCAGCAGTGAGCGGGGATTAAACTACGAGCAGTACTTC. Translation gives CASSERGLNYEQYF. The chain couples TRBV2 to TRBJ2-7, with D possibly TRBD2 on 6 matching bases. V gave up 3 bases and J gave up 3 bases, with 12 bases separating them. The CDR3 runs to 14 residues. Germline values: CDR1 SNHLY, CDR2 FYNNEI.

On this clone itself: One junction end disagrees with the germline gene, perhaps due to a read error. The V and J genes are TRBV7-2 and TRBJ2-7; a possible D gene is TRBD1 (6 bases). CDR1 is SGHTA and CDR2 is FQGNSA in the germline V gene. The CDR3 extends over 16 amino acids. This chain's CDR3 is CASSLGRWGQSYEQCF. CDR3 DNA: TGTGCCAGCAGCTTAGGTCGCTGGGGGCAGTCCTACGAGCAGTGCTTC.

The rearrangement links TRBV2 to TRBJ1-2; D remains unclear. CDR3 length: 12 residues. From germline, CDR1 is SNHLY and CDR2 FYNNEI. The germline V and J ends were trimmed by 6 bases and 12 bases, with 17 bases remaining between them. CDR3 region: CASSEVPGGDTF. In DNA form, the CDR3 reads TGTGCCAGCAGCGAGGTCCCCGGCGGAGACACCTTC.

The DNA for the CDR3 is TGTGCCAGTATGAATGGCGGGGCCACGGGAACCGGGGAGCTGTTTTTT. This translates into CASMNGGATGTGELFF. The rearrangement uses TRBV19 and TRBJ2-2, with a possible D match to TRBD2 (6 bases). There are 16 residues in the CDR3. Germline-derived CDR1 and CDR2 are LNHDA and SQIVND (reference sequence). V was clipped by 7 bases and J by 5 bases, with 20 bases between them.

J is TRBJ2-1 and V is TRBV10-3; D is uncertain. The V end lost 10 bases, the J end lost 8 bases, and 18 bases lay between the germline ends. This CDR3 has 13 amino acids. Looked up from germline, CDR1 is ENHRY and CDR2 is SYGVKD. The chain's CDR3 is CASRTIGTDEQFF. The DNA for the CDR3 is TGTGCCAGTCGAACGATAGGTACCGATGAGCAGTTCTTC.

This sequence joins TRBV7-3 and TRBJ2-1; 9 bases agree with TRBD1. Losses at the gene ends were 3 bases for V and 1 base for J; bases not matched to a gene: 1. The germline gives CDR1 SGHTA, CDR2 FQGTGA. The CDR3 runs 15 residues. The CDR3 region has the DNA TGTGCCAGCAGCTTCGACAGGGGGTCCTACAATGAGCAGTTCTTC. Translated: CASSFDRGSYNEQFF. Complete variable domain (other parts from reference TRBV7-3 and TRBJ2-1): GAGVSQTPSNKVTEKGKYVELRCDPISGHTALYWYRQSLGQGPEFLIYFQGTGAADDSGLPNDRFFAVRPEGSVSTLKIQRTERGDSAVYLCASSFDRGSYNEQFFGPGTRLTVL.

CDR3 coding DNA: TGTGCCAGCAGGCTGCAGGGCCGGGGCGAGCAGTACTTC. It encodes CASRLQGRGEQYF. The chain uses TRBV13 and TRBJ2-7; TRBD1 or TRBD2 may be the D gene (5 bases each). Germline CDR1 and CDR2: PRHDT and FYEKMQ (reference sequence). The CDR3 is 13 amino acids. The ends were cut back, 6 bases at V and 6 bases at J, with 15 bases in the middle.

The CDR3 nucleotides read TGTGCCAGCAGTTATCAGGGGTCGGGGACTGAAGCTTTCTTT. It yields the protein CASSYQGSGTEAFF. The chain has TRBV6-5 and TRBJ1-1; D perhaps matches TRBD1 (6 bases). CDR1 and CDR2 (germline): MNHEY, SVGAGI. The CDR3 spans 14 residues. V shed 3 bases and J shed 5 bases, with 13 bases lying between them.

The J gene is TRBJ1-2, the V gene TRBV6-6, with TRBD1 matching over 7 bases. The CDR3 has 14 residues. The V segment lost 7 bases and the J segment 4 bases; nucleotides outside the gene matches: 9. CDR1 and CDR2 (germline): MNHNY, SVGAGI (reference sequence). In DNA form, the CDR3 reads TGTGCCAGCACCTTGCCCGGGACAGCCTATGGCTACACCTTC. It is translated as CASTLPGTAYGYTF.

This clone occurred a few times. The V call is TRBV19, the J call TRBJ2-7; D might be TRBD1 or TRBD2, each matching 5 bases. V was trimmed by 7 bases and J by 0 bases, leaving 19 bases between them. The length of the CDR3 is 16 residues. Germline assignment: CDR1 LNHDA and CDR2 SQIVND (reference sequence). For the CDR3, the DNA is TGTGCCAGTAAGTATAAAGACAACGGGGCCTCCTACGAGCAGTACTTC. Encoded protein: CASKYKDNGASYEQYF. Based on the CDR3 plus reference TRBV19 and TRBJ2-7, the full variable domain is DGGITQSPKYLFRKEGQNVTLSCEQNLNHDAMYWYRQDPGQGLRLIYYSQIVNDFQKGDIAEGYSVSREKKESFPLTVTSAQKNPTAFYLCASKYKDNGASYEQYFGPGTRLTVT.

The CDR3 DNA reads as TGCGCCAGCAGCGCCCGGGACAGTGGAGAGACCCAGTACTTC. Encoded protein: CASSARDSGETQYF. The chain combines TRBV5-1 with TRBJ2-5; TRBD1 agrees at 7 bases. This CDR3 spans 14 amino acids. The V and J ends lost 4 bases and 4 bases, in that order; junction bases with no gene match: 7. Germline lookup yields CDR1 SGHRS and CDR2 YFSETQ. The full variable domain, rest sourced from reference TRBV5-1 and TRBJ2-5, is KAGVTQTPRYLIKTRGQQVTLSCSPISGHRSVSWYQQTPGQGLQFLFEYFSETQRNKGNFPGRFSGRQFSNSRSEMNVSTLELGDSALYLCASSARDSGETQYFGPGTRLLVL.

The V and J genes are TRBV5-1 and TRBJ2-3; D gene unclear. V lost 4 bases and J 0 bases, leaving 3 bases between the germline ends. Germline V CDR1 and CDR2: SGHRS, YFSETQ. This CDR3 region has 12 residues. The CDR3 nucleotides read TGCGCCAGCAGCCTTAGCACAGATACGCAGTATTTT. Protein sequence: CASSLSTDTQYF.

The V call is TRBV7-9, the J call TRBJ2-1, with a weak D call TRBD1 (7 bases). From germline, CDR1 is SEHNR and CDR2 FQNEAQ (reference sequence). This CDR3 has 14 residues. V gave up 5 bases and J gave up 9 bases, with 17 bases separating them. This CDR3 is CASSSGTGEVEQFF. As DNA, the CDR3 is TGTGCCAGCAGCAGTGGAACAGGGGAGGTTGAGCAGTTCTTC.

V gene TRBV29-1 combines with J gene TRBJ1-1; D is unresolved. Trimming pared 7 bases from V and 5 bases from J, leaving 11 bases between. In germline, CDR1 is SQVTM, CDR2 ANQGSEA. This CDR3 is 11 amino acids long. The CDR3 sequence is CSGEGQTEAFF. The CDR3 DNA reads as TGCAGCGGCGAGGGTCAGACTGAAGCTTTCTTT.

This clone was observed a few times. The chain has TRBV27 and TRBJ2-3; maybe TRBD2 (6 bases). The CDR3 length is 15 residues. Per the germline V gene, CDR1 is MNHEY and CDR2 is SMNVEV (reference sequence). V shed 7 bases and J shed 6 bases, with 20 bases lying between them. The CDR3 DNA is TGTGCCAGCACCCCTAACGGAGGGGCGGTGGATACGCAGTATTTT. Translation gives CASTPNGGAVDTQYF.

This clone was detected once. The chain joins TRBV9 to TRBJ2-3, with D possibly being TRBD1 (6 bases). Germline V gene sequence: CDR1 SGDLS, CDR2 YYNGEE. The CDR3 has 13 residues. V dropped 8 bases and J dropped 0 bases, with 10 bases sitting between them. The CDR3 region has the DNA TGTGCCAGTCGGACAGAGAGCACAGATACGCAGTATTTT. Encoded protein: CASRTESTDTQYF.

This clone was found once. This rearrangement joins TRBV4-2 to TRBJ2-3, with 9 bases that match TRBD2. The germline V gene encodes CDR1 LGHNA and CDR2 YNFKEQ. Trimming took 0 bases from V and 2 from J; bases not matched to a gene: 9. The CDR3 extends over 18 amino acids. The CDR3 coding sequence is TGTGCCAGCAGCCAAGACCCTTTTCGCGGGGGGGACACAGATACGCAGTATTTT. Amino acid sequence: CASSQDPFRGGDTDTQYF.

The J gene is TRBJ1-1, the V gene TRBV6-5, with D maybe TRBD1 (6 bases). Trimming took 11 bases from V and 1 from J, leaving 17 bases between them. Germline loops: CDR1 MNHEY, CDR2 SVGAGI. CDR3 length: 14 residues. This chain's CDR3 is CASRGGWGNTEAFF. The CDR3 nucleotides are TGTGCCTCCAGGGGAGGGTGGGGGAACACTGAAGCTTTCTTT.

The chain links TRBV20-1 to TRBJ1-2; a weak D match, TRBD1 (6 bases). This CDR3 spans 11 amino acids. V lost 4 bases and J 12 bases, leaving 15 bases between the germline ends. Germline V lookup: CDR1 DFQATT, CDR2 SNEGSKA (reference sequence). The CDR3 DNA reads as TGCAGTGCTAACCCGGGACACGGAAACACCTTC. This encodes CSANPGHGNTF.

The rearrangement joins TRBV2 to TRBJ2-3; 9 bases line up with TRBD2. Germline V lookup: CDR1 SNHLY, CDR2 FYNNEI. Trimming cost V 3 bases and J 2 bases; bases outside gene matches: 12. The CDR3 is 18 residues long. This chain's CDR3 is CASSDPIQAGGYTDTQYF. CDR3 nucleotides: TGTGCCAGCAGTGATCCCATCCAAGCGGGGGGTTACACAGATACGCAGTATTTT.

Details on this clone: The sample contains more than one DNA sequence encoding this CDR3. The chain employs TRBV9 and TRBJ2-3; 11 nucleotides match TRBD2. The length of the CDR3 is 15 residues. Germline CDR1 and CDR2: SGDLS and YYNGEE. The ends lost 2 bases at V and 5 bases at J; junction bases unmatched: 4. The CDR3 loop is CASSVLAGGVDTQYF. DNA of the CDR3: TGTGCCAGCAGCGTCCTAGCGGGGGGCGTAGATACGCAGTATTTT.

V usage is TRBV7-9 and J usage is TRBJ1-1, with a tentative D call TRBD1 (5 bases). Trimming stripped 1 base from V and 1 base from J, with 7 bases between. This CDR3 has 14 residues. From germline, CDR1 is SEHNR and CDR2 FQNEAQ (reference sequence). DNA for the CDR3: TGTGCCAGCAGCTTAGGCAGGGCGAACACTGAAGCTTTCTTT. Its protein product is CASSLGRANTEAFF.

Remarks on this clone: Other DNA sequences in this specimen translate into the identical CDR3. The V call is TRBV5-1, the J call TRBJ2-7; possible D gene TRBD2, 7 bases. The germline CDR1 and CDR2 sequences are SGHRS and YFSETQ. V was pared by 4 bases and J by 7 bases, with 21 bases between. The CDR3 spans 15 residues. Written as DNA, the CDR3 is TGCGCCAGCAGCCCCGGGGGGTCCACGAGGGGGGAGCAGTACTTC. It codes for CASSPGGSTRGEQYF.

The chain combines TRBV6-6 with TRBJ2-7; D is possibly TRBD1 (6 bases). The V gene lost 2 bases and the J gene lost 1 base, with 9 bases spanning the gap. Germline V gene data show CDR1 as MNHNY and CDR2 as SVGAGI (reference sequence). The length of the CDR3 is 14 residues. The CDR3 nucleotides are TGTGCCAGCAGTTACCTAGACAGGTCCTACGAGCAGTACTTC. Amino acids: CASSYLDRSYEQYF.